This TCR beta chain is drawn from a study of blood T cell repertoires in COVID-19. Study information: Whether acute or convalescent, the COVID-19 samples came from the United States, Italy and Spain. From T cells, B-cell-depleted T cells, or PBMCs came the material, which was cDNA or gDNA.

How the authors handled the data: The authors estimated nucleated cell counts from reference gene primer amplification. Clones were sequenced by immunoSEQ multiplex PCR, and TCRdb holds only the in-frame ones, with some missing. Clone size and V and J calls were adopted from that table, with D and trimming inferred from the DNA. The sample has approximately 130,000 clones; approximately 77% are singletons. Sequences were obtained from peripheral blood. This sequence originates from an elderly man with acute or convalescent COVID-19.

The CDR3 reads CASSLGRGGSQETQYF. The CDR3 bases are TGTGCCAGCAGCTTGGGTCGGGGGGGCTCCCAAGAGACCCAGTACTTC. The chain has TRBV5-4 and TRBJ2-5; 8 bases fit TRBD2. CDR1 is SGHNT and CDR2 is YYREEE in the germline V gene (reference sequence). The length of the CDR3 is 16 residues. J gave up 1 base and V 0 bases, and 5 bases lay outside the gene matches.